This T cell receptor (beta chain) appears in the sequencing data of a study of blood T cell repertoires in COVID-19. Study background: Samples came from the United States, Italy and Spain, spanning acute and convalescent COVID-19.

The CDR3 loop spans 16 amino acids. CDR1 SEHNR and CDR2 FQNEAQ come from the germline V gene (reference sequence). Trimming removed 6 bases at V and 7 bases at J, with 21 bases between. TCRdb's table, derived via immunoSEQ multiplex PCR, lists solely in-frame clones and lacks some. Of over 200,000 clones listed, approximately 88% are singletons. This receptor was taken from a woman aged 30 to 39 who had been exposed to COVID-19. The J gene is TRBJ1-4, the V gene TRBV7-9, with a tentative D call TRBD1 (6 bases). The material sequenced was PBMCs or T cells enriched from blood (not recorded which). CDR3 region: CASRQSIQGSGEKLFF. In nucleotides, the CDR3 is TGTGCCAGCAGGCAATCAATACAGGGTTCGGGTGAAAAACTGTTTTTT.